The rows below give T cell receptor beta chains drawn from one sample of a study of blood T cell repertoires in COVID-19. Here immunoSEQ multiplex PCR was the method, and the copy in TCRdb shows in-frame clones only, minus some. The sample shows 140,000 or so clones, 60% to 85% of them seen only once. Material: peripheral blood. These receptors all come from an older woman with acute or convalescent COVID-19. Each CDR3 is given with its conserved first and last residue. The order of the fields is V gene, J gene, clone size, D gene, CDR3 length, CDR3 protein, CDR3 DNA. A D gene is named only where the DNA matches it firmly. For some rows the clone size is stated as once, few or many, or as a class when expanded; others skip it.

TRBV6-5	TRBJ2-1	NA	TRBD2	16	CASTYLSGVSYNEQFF	TGTGCCAGCACTTATCTTAGCGGGGTGTCCTACAATGAGCAGTTCTTC
TRBV5-1	TRBJ2-2	once	TRBD1	16	CASSFTQGTNTGELFF	TGCGCCAGCAGCTTTACACAGGGGACGAACACCGGGGAGCTGTTTTTT
TRBV5-4	TRBJ2-1	NA	TRBD2	14	CASSPLAGTNEQFF	TGTGCCAGCAGCCCTCTAGCGGGAACGAATGAGCAGTTCTTC
TRBV9	TRBJ2-3	NA	NA	17	CASSVAIERLGTDTQYF	TGTGCCAGCAGCGTAGCTATCGAGCGATTGGGCACAGATACGCAGTATTTT
TRBV9	TRBJ2-3	NA	NA	16	CASSVEVFQGTDTQYF	TGTGCCAGCAGCGTAGAGGTCTTCCAGGGCACAGATACGCAGTATTTT
TRBV5-1	TRBJ2-5	NA	TRBD1	13	CASSSRTGETQYF	TGCGCCAGCAGCTCCCGGACAGGGGAGACCCAGTACTTC
TRBV7-2	TRBJ1-2	NA	TRBD1	13	CASSQGGYYGYTF	TGTGCCAGCAGCCAAGGGGGCTACTATGGCTACACCTTC
TRBV18	TRBJ2-7	NA	TRBD2	16	CASSRHTSGKTYEQYF	TGTGCCAGCTCAAGGCACACTAGCGGGAAGACCTACGAGCAGTACTTC
TRBV5-1	TRBJ1-1	NA	TRBD1	15	CASSYWGQENTEAFF	TGCGCCAGCAGCTACTGGGGACAGGAGAACACTGAAGCTTTCTTT
TRBV19	TRBJ2-3	NA	TRBD2	13	CASSQGEGDTQYF	TGTGCCAGTAGTCAAGGGGAGGGGGATACGCAGTATTTT
TRBV10-3	TRBJ1-2	NA	TRBD1	13	CAISESGGDGYTF	TGTGCCATCAGTGAGTCAGGGGGCGATGGCTACACCTTC
TRBV28	TRBJ2-3	NA	NA	16	CASSPLSWSGLDTQYF	TGTGCCAGCAGTCCTCTGTCCTGGTCTGGCCTCGATACGCAGTATTTT
TRBV27	TRBJ2-7	NA	NA	14	CASSLRQDFYEQYF	TGTGCCAGCAGTTTACGACAGGATTTCTACGAGCAGTACTTC
TRBV6-1	TRBJ2-5	NA	NA	17	CASSEDPAGLGKETQYF	TGTGCCAGCAGTGAAGATCCCGCCGGACTCGGGAAGGAGACCCAGTACTTC
TRBV7-2	TRBJ2-3	NA	TRBD2	15	CASSSTSGRLDTQYF	TGTGCCAGCAGCTCGACTAGCGGGAGATTAGATACGCAGTATTTT
TRBV30	TRBJ2-1	NA	TRBD1	13	CAWSVQGTNEQFF	TGTGCCTGGAGTGTACAGGGGACAAATGAGCAGTTCTTC
TRBV18	TRBJ1-1	once	NA	15	CASSPSSRGNTEAFF	TGTGCCAGCTCACCGAGCTCTAGGGGGAACACTGAAGCTTTCTTT
TRBV24-1	TRBJ2-1	NA	TRBD2	16	CATSDGSGRIGNEQFF	TGTGCCACCAGTGATGGTAGCGGGAGAATAGGCAATGAGCAGTTCTTC
TRBV11-2	TRBJ2-1	NA	TRBD2	17	CASSLDWLAGRNNEQFF	TGTGCCAGCAGCTTAGACTGGCTAGCGGGAAGAAACAATGAGCAGTTCTTC
TRBV3-1/TRBV3-2	TRBJ2-1	NA	TRBD2	15	CASRGGTSGRIRQFF	TGTGCCAGCAGGGGAGGGACTAGCGGGAGAATTCGGCAGTTCTTC
TRBV28	TRBJ2-2	few	TRBD2	17	CASTRSGGRRYTGELFF	TGTGCCAGCACCCGAAGCGGCGGGAGAAGGTACACCGGGGAGCTGTTTTTT
TRBV7-3	TRBJ1-5	NA	NA	16	CASSLRPGRSNQPQHF	TGTGCCAGCAGCTTACGTCCGGGAAGGAGCAATCAGCCCCAGCATTTT
TRBV5-1	TRBJ2-1	NA	NA	16	CASSSRTSSSYNEQFF	TGCGCCAGCAGCTCCCGGACTTCTAGCTCCTACAATGAGCAGTTCTTC
TRBV24-1	TRBJ2-2	few	TRBD1	17	CATSDPSGTGHTGELFF	TGTGCCACCAGTGATCCCTCCGGGACAGGGCACACCGGGGAGCTGTTTTTT
TRBV27	TRBJ2-7	NA	TRBD2	15	CASQRSLAGVYEQYF	TGTGCCAGCCAGAGGTCATTAGCGGGAGTGTATGAGCAGTACTTC
TRBV3-1/TRBV3-2	TRBJ1-2	few	NA	13	CASSQVRDYGYTF	TGTGCCAGCAGCCAAGTCAGGGATTATGGCTACACCTTC
TRBV10-3	TRBJ1-2	NA	NA	15	CAISGETELGYGYTF	TGTGCCATCAGTGGAGAGACCGAGCTAGGCTATGGCTACACCTTC
TRBV25-1	TRBJ2-7	NA	NA	12	CASRESSYEQYF	TGTGCCAGCAGGGAGTCGTCCTACGAGCAGTACTTC
TRBV27	TRBJ1-5	few	TRBD1	17	CASSSKDRGLINQPQHF	TGTGCCAGCAGTTCAAAAGACAGGGGACTCATTAATCAGCCCCAGCATTTT
TRBV30	TRBJ2-3	NA	TRBD2	15	CAWSGTSGRTDTQYF	TGTGCCTGGAGTGGGACTAGCGGGAGAACAGATACGCAGTATTTT
TRBV30	TRBJ1-3	NA	NA	11	CAWSMGGLIYF	TGTGCCTGGAGTATGGGAGGGTTAATATATTTT
TRBV5-1	TRBJ1-4	NA	NA	14	CASRLLATNEKLFF	TGCGCCAGCAGACTTCTCGCAACTAATGAAAAACTGTTTTTT
TRBV29-1	TRBJ1-1	NA	NA	11	CSMHGGGEAFF	TGCAGCATGCATGGGGGGGGTGAAGCTTTCTTT
TRBV11-1	TRBJ2-3	NA	NA	17	CASSLARRSRNPDTQYF	TGTGCCAGCAGCTTAGCGCGGCGAAGCCGTAATCCAGATACGCAGTATTTT
TRBV5-6	TRBJ2-7	many	TRBD2	15	CASSSLAGGAYEQYF	TGTGCCAGCAGCTCCCTAGCGGGAGGGGCCTACGAGCAGTACTTC
TRBV19	TRBJ1-5	NA	NA	13	CASSGDPNQPQHF	TGTGCCAGTTCAGGGGATCCAAATCAGCCCCAGCATTTT
TRBV6-2/TRBV6-3	TRBJ2-7	NA	TRBD2	16	CASSWGLAASSYEQYF	TGTGCCAGCAGTTGGGGACTAGCGGCCAGCTCCTACGAGCAGTACTTC
TRBV23-1	TRBJ2-1	NA	TRBD1	17	CASSLPGQANECYEQFF	TGCGCCAGCAGTCTCCCGGGACAGGCGAATGAATGCTATGAGCAGTTCTTC
TRBV29-1	TRBJ1-3	NA	TRBD1	15	CSVGGQGHSGNTIYF	TGCAGCGTTGGGGGACAGGGCCACTCTGGAAACACCATATATTTT
TRBV4-2	TRBJ2-1	NA	NA	17	CASSQEGSAVRYNEQFF	TGTGCCAGCAGCCAAGAGGGTAGCGCAGTGAGATACAATGAGCAGTTCTTC
TRBV5-8	TRBJ2-2	NA	TRBD1	15	CARSYRDRDTGELFF	TGTGCCCGCTCCTACCGGGACAGAGACACCGGGGAGCTGTTTTTT
TRBV3-1/TRBV3-2	TRBJ2-1	NA	TRBD2	16	CASSQDRTSGYNEQFF	TGTGCCAGCAGCCAAGATCGGACTAGCGGGTACAATGAGCAGTTCTTC
TRBV19	TRBJ2-7	once	TRBD2	14	CASRSRAGGDEQYF	TGTGCCAGTAGGTCGAGGGCGGGAGGAGACGAGCAGTACTTC
TRBV18	TRBJ2-1	NA	TRBD2	14	CASSPRDYYNEQFF	TGTGCCAGCTCACCTCGGGACTACTACAATGAGCAGTTCTTC
TRBV5-1	TRBJ2-7	few	NA	16	CASSLGSWIESGEQYF	TGCGCCAGCAGCTTGGGATCTTGGATAGAGTCAGGGGAGCAGTACTTC
TRBV11-2	TRBJ2-1	NA	TRBD2	19	CASSFWTSGRVKGLIEQFF	TGTGCCAGCAGCTTTTGGACTAGCGGGAGAGTAAAGGGTCTCATTGAGCAGTTCTTC
TRBV5-6	TRBJ2-2	NA	TRBD2	17	CASRRRASGSNTGELFF	TGTGCCAGCAGGCGCAGGGCTAGCGGGTCGAACACCGGGGAGCTGTTTTTT
TRBV28	TRBJ1-2	NA	NA	15	CASSRGGQYEYGYTF	TGTGCCAGCAGTAGGGGAGGCCAGTACGAATATGGCTACACCTTC
TRBV10-3	TRBJ2-7	NA	NA	13	CAISDLSFYEQYF	TGTGCCATCAGTGACCTATCATTCTACGAGCAGTACTTC
TRBV18	TRBJ2-7	NA	TRBD2	16	CASSPGGRASSYEQYF	TGTGCCAGCTCACCTGGAGGGAGGGCGAGCTCCTACGAGCAGTACTTC
TRBV5-1	TRBJ1-6	NA	NA	14	CASSGGTVNSPLHF	TGCGCCAGCAGCGGCGGGACGGTAAATTCACCCCTCCACTTT
TRBV11-2	TRBJ2-7	NA	TRBD2	15	CASSPGTSGSYEQYF	TGTGCCAGCAGCCCCGGGACTAGCGGCTCCTACGAGCAGTACTTC
TRBV2	TRBJ2-3	NA	NA	13	CASSFSREISEYF	TGTGCCAGCAGCTTTTCGCGTGAGATCTCCGAGTATTTT
TRBV15	TRBJ2-7	NA	NA	15	CATSRERGTSYEQYF	TGTGCCACCAGCAGAGAGAGAGGGACATCCTACGAGCAGTACTTC
TRBV19	TRBJ2-1	few	NA	17	CASSISWSGNSYNEQFF	TGTGCCAGTAGTATATCTTGGAGCGGAAACTCCTACAATGAGCAGTTCTTC
TRBV2	TRBJ2-7	NA	NA	13	CASPPSAGGEQYF	TGTGCCAGCCCCCCGTCGGCAGGAGGCGAGCAGTACTTC
TRBV30	TRBJ1-3	NA	TRBD1	15	CAWSGDRGSGNTIYF	TGTGCCTGGAGTGGGGACAGGGGATCTGGAAACACCATATATTTT
TRBV7-9	TRBJ2-7	NA	TRBD2	13	CASSLVGGNEQYF	TGTGCCAGCAGCTTAGTCGGGGGGAACGAGCAGTACTTC
TRBV5-1	TRBJ2-7	NA	TRBD2	15	CASSRGTSDSYEQYF	TGCGCCAGCAGCCGAGGGACTAGCGACTCCTACGAGCAGTACTTC
TRBV30	TRBJ1-2	NA	TRBD1	16	CAWSSTGGSTNYGYTF	TGTGCCTGGAGTTCTACAGGGGGGAGCACGAACTATGGCTACACCTTC